In its sample, the clone carrying this TCR beta chain was seen once. Antigen unknown. CDR3 length: 13 residues. V dropped 5 bases and J dropped 3 bases, with 12 bases sitting between them. CDR1 is SGHNT and CDR2 is YYREEE in the germline V gene (reference sequence). This entry is derived from a study of OX40 agonist ivuxolimab in advanced cancers. Study as a whole: Partial responses were achieved by three patients: one hepatocellular carcinoma, two cutaneous melanoma.

General study points: Clonal expansion by week 6 occurred in CD4+ and CD8+ blood T cells (at 0.1 to 3.0 mg/kg).

Some clones are missing from TCRdb's copy, which holds only in-frame ones; the method was immunoSEQ multiplex PCR. The sample includes some 80,000 clones, around 94% seen only once; the top ten take 4.5% to 5%. The chain has TRBV5-4 and TRBJ2-7; D not certain. This sequence was found in an adult with an advanced solid tumor such as melanoma, head and neck, liver or kidney cancer. The material was CD4+ or CD8+ T cells sorted from blood, obtained in a trial of the OX40 agonist ivuxolimab. The chain's CDR3 is CASSAATNYEQYF. The CDR3 coding sequence is TGTGCCAGCAGTGCGGCGACAAACTACGAGCAGTACTTC.